Below, one T cell receptor beta chain is given with its context. Its cognate antigen is unknown. The source of the sample is a study of T cell responses to AZD1222 COVID-19 vaccine. The CDR3 spans 14 residues. The V gene's germline CDR1 is SGDLS and CDR2 YYNGEE. V gave up 0 bases and J gave up 2 bases, with 9 bases separating them. Study-level findings and limits: In a largely white British group with more females than males, clonal diversity was possibly underestimated.

Sequencing was performed with immunoSEQ multiplex PCR; in TCRdb, only in-frame clones are kept and a portion is missing. The data hold 150,000 or so clones, with 85% to 90% observed a single time. This TCR derives from an adult in good health. The starting material was peripheral blood, obtained on day 0 of MenACWY control vaccination. This chain uses TRBV9 with TRBJ2-7; D ambiguous. The CDR3 sequence is CASSVVAEAYEQYF. CDR3 sequence (DNA): TGTGCCAGCAGCGTAGTGGCAGAGGCCTACGAGCAGTACTTC.